This T cell receptor (beta chain) was observed in a study of CD8 T cells in ankylosing spondylitis. Study-wide findings and caveats: From matched ankylosing spondylitis synovial fluid, disease-linked clones were reportedly recovered at significantly enriched levels.

Trimming cost V 3 bases and J 2 bases; bases outside gene matches: 8. This CDR3 region has 16 residues. MiXCR, applied by TCRdb to the 5' RACE reads, yields one record per CDR3 protein. Here the sample spans roughly 160,000 distinct CDR3 sequences, 9.5% to 13% being singletons. This clonotype came up many times. Its antigen is undetermined. The rearrangement links TRBV12-3 or TRBV12-4 to TRBJ2-3, with 7 bases fitting TRBD2. The material sequenced was blood, either unsorted or a sorted T cell fraction (not recorded which). The clonotype comes from a male donor with ankylosing spondylitis or in good health (not recorded which). DNA of the CDR3: TGTGCCAGCAGTTTCCAGGGAGGGGAAAACACAGATACGCAGTATTTT. Translation gives CASSFQGGENTDTQYF.